The rows below give T cell receptor beta chains drawn from one sample of a study of monozygotic twins with cystic fibrosis. Sequencing used immunoSEQ multiplex PCR; TCRdb keeps in-frame clones, though not all of them. The sample has some 9,600 clones, about nine tenths seen once. The sequencing sample was made of blood. These receptors were collected from a boy between 2 and 10 years old with cystic fibrosis. CDR3s include the opening cysteine and the closing phenylalanine or tryptophan. The D gene is left open where the match is weak. The size field is filled for only some rows; it gives once, few, many or a size class.

j_call: TRBJ1-2; v_call: TRBV30; d_call: .; clone_size: .; cdr3_nt: TGTGCCTGGACCCAAATGGGTGGCTACACCTTC; cdr3_aa: CAWTQMGGYTF
j_call: TRBJ2-5; v_call: TRBV5-8; d_call: TRBD2; clone_size: .; cdr3_nt: TGTGCCAGCAGCTTGGCCGGGACTAGCGGGGGGCGTGAGACCCAGTACTTC; cdr3_aa: CASSLAGTSGGRETQYF
j_call: TRBJ2-3; v_call: TRBV7-2; d_call: TRBD2; clone_size: .; cdr3_nt: TGTGCCAGCAGCTTAGTGACTAGCCCCCCTACAGATACGCAGTATTTT; cdr3_aa: CASSLVTSPPTDTQYF
j_call: TRBJ1-2; v_call: TRBV29-1; d_call: TRBD1; clone_size: .; cdr3_nt: TGCAGCGTGCGACAGGGAAGTCCCTATGGCTACACCTTC; cdr3_aa: CSVRQGSPYGYTF
j_call: TRBJ1-2; v_call: TRBV6-5; d_call: .; clone_size: .; cdr3_nt: TGTGCCAGCAGTTACTCGGTCTCAGGGAACTATGGCTACACCTTC; cdr3_aa: CASSYSVSGNYGYTF
j_call: TRBJ2-5; v_call: TRBV5-6; d_call: TRBD2; clone_size: once; cdr3_nt: TGTGCCAGCAGCTCCCTAGCGGGGGTGGTTTTGCAGACCCAGTACTTC; cdr3_aa: CASSSLAGVVLQTQYF
j_call: TRBJ2-7; v_call: TRBV7-7; d_call: TRBD1; clone_size: .; cdr3_nt: TGTGCTAGCAGCGAACAGGGGGCTTACGAGCAGTACTTC; cdr3_aa: CASSEQGAYEQYF
j_call: TRBJ2-7; v_call: TRBV7-2; d_call: .; clone_size: .; cdr3_nt: TGTGCCAGCAGCTCCTCGGGGGCTTCACGATACGAGCAGTACTTC; cdr3_aa: CASSSSGASRYEQYF
j_call: TRBJ1-1; v_call: TRBV19; d_call: .; clone_size: .; cdr3_nt: TGTGCCAGTAGTGAGCTGAACACTGAAGCTTTCTTT; cdr3_aa: CASSELNTEAFF
j_call: TRBJ2-2; v_call: TRBV5-1; d_call: .; clone_size: .; cdr3_nt: TGCGCCAGCAGCTTATCAACCGGGGAGCTGTTTTTT; cdr3_aa: CASSLSTGELFF
j_call: TRBJ2-3; v_call: TRBV29-1; d_call: TRBD1; clone_size: .; cdr3_nt: TGCAGCGCTACACAACTACTGACAGGGGATCACACAGATACGCAGTATTTT; cdr3_aa: CSATQLLTGDHTDTQYF
j_call: TRBJ1-1; v_call: TRBV5-1; d_call: .; clone_size: .; cdr3_nt: TGCGCCAGCAGCTACGCCGGGAGCAACACTGAAGCTTTCTTT; cdr3_aa: CASSYAGSNTEAFF
j_call: TRBJ2-3; v_call: TRBV5-4; d_call: TRBD2; clone_size: .; cdr3_nt: TGTGCCAGCAGCTTGCCCTCCAGAGTAGCGGGGTCAGATACGCAGTATTTT; cdr3_aa: CASSLPSRVAGSDTQYF
j_call: TRBJ1-2; v_call: TRBV6-1; d_call: .; clone_size: .; cdr3_nt: TGTGCCAGCAACTCACAGCGATCAGGCTACACCTTC; cdr3_aa: CASNSQRSGYTF
j_call: TRBJ2-7; v_call: TRBV7-2; d_call: .; clone_size: once; cdr3_nt: .; cdr3_aa: CASSFGNGAEEQYF
j_call: TRBJ2-5; v_call: TRBV4-2; d_call: TRBD2; clone_size: .; cdr3_nt: TGTGCCAGCAGCCAAGACGGGGGGGGCGAAGAGACCCAGTACTTC; cdr3_aa: CASSQDGGGEETQYF
j_call: TRBJ2-7; v_call: TRBV27; d_call: TRBD1; clone_size: few; cdr3_nt: TGTGCCAGCGTTAGAACAGGGGGTAATGGCGAGCAGTACTTC; cdr3_aa: CASVRTGGNGEQYF
j_call: TRBJ2-3; v_call: TRBV7-3; d_call: .; clone_size: once; cdr3_nt: TGTGCCAGCTCCCTAAACCCAGATACGCAGTATTTT; cdr3_aa: CASSLNPDTQYF
j_call: TRBJ2-2; v_call: TRBV11-2; d_call: .; clone_size: .; cdr3_nt: TGTGCCAGCAGCTTAACCGGGGAACCGTCATGGGGGGAGCTGTTTTTT; cdr3_aa: CASSLTGEPSWGELFF
j_call: TRBJ2-7; v_call: TRBV6-1; d_call: .; clone_size: .; cdr3_nt: TGTGCCAGCAGTGGAGGGGGGTGGTACGAGCAGTACTTC; cdr3_aa: CASSGGGWYEQYF
j_call: TRBJ1-1; v_call: TRBV7-3; d_call: TRBD1; clone_size: .; cdr3_nt: TGTGCCAGCAGCCCTACAGGGGTGGGCACTGAAGCTTTCTTT; cdr3_aa: CASSPTGVGTEAFF
j_call: TRBJ1-3; v_call: TRBV6-1; d_call: .; clone_size: .; cdr3_nt: TGTGCCAGCAGCTTAGAAGGACTCTCTGGAAACACCATATATTTT; cdr3_aa: CASSLEGLSGNTIYF
j_call: TRBJ2-3; v_call: TRBV5-6; d_call: .; clone_size: .; cdr3_nt: TGTGCCAGCAGCTTGGTGGGAGCAGATACGCAGTATTTT; cdr3_aa: CASSLVGADTQYF
j_call: TRBJ1-1; v_call: TRBV7-9; d_call: .; clone_size: .; cdr3_nt: TGTGCCAGCAGCAACGGGGGGTGGACTGAAGCTTTCTTT; cdr3_aa: CASSNGGWTEAFF
j_call: TRBJ1-6; v_call: TRBV11-2; d_call: .; clone_size: .; cdr3_nt: TGTGCCAGCAGCTTAGATCCCACTCAAAATTCACCCCTCCACTTT; cdr3_aa: CASSLDPTQNSPLHF
j_call: TRBJ2-3; v_call: TRBV4-1; d_call: TRBD2; clone_size: once; cdr3_nt: TGCGCCAGCAGCCTCGGGACTAGCGGGGGGCTTAGCACAGATACGCAGTATTTT; cdr3_aa: CASSLGTSGGLSTDTQYF
j_call: TRBJ2-3; v_call: TRBV4-1; d_call: .; clone_size: .; cdr3_nt: TGCGCCAGCAGCCAAGACCTGAACGAAGATACGCAGTATTTT; cdr3_aa: CASSQDLNEDTQYF
j_call: TRBJ1-1; v_call: TRBV5-1; d_call: .; clone_size: .; cdr3_nt: TGCGCCAGCAGCCCAATCAGTGGAACTGAAGCTTTCTTT; cdr3_aa: CASSPISGTEAFF
j_call: TRBJ1-1; v_call: TRBV18; d_call: .; clone_size: .; cdr3_nt: TGTGCCAGCTCACCCTTGGGGGGGCCTGAAGCTTTCTTT; cdr3_aa: CASSPLGGPEAFF
j_call: TRBJ2-5; v_call: TRBV9; d_call: TRBD2; clone_size: .; cdr3_nt: TGTGCCAGCAGCGTAAGGAGCGGGGGACAAGAGACCCAGTACTTC; cdr3_aa: CASSVRSGGQETQYF
j_call: TRBJ2-7; v_call: TRBV6-1; d_call: TRBD1; clone_size: .; cdr3_nt: TGTGCCAGCAGTGACACAGGGGTGCACGAGCAGTACTTC; cdr3_aa: CASSDTGVHEQYF
j_call: TRBJ1-1; v_call: TRBV7-2; d_call: .; clone_size: once; cdr3_nt: TGTGCCAGCAGCTTTATGGTTGTTCAGGGATCTGAAGCTTTCTTT; cdr3_aa: CASSFMVVQGSEAFF
j_call: TRBJ1-5; v_call: TRBV27; d_call: .; clone_size: .; cdr3_nt: TGTGCCAGCAGTTTATCTTGGGGATACGCGCAGCCCCAGCATTTT; cdr3_aa: CASSLSWGYAQPQHF
j_call: TRBJ1-5; v_call: TRBV18; d_call: .; clone_size: few; cdr3_nt: TGTGCCAGCTCCGACCAAGAACGATCCAATCAGCCCCAGCATTTT; cdr3_aa: CASSDQERSNQPQHF
j_call: TRBJ2-1; v_call: TRBV5-1; d_call: TRBD2; clone_size: .; cdr3_nt: TGCGCCAGCAGCTTGACTAGCGGGGGGGCATATAATGAGCAGTTCTTC; cdr3_aa: CASSLTSGGAYNEQFF
j_call: TRBJ1-1; v_call: TRBV27; d_call: .; clone_size: .; cdr3_nt: TGTGCCAGCAGTTCCCGACAGGATATGAACACTGAAGCTTTCTTT; cdr3_aa: CASSSRQDMNTEAFF
j_call: TRBJ2-7; v_call: TRBV11-2; d_call: TRBD2; clone_size: once; cdr3_nt: TGTGCCAGCAGCCCGACGAATAGGGCTAGCGGGGGCTACGAGCAGTACTTC; cdr3_aa: CASSPTNRASGGYEQYF
j_call: TRBJ1-2; v_call: TRBV11-2; d_call: TRBD1; clone_size: .; cdr3_nt: TGTGCCAGCAGCTTCAGGACAGGGAACTATGGCTACACCTTC; cdr3_aa: CASSFRTGNYGYTF
j_call: TRBJ2-7; v_call: TRBV5-1; d_call: .; clone_size: .; cdr3_nt: TGCGCCAGCAGGCAAGAGGCCGGCATAGACGAGCAGTACTTC; cdr3_aa: CASRQEAGIDEQYF
j_call: TRBJ2-7; v_call: TRBV19; d_call: TRBD1; clone_size: .; cdr3_nt: TGTGCCAGTAAGGGGGCGGCCGAGAGCTCCTACGAGCAGTACTTC; cdr3_aa: CASKGAAESSYEQYF
j_call: TRBJ1-1; v_call: TRBV11-2; d_call: .; clone_size: .; cdr3_nt: TGTGCCAGCAGCTCGTACTACGGGGGTAGGAGGACTGAAGCTTTCTTT; cdr3_aa: CASSSYYGGRRTEAFF
j_call: TRBJ2-5; v_call: TRBV2; d_call: TRBD2; clone_size: .; cdr3_nt: TGTGCCAGCAGTGGTAGCGGGGGGCCGGAGACCCAGTACTTC; cdr3_aa: CASSGSGGPETQYF